The following is a T cell receptor (beta chain) sequence with its context. Germline assignment: CDR1 SQVTM and CDR2 ANQGSEA. V was shortened by 3 bases and J by 0 bases, with 17 bases between the two germline ends. The length of the CDR3 is 16 residues. The sample originates from a study of OX40 agonist ivuxolimab in advanced cancers. Assay used: immunoSEQ multiplex PCR; TCRdb lists only in-frame clones, some missing. The sample has approximately 14,000 clones; 50% to 75% are singletons. The chain couples TRBV29-1 to TRBJ2-5; D possibly corresponds to TRBD2 (6 bases). This specimen was CD4+ or CD8+ T cells sorted from blood, taken in a trial of the OX40 agonist ivuxolimab. The clonotype comes from an adult with an advanced solid tumor such as melanoma, head and neck, liver or kidney cancer. CDR3 protein: CSVDAARGIHQETQYF. CDR3 DNA sequence: TGCAGCGTTGATGCGGCGCGGGGAATCCACCAAGAGACCCAGTACTTC. Filled out from reference TRBV29-1 and TRBJ2-5, the complete variable domain reads SAVISQKPSRDICQRGTSLTIQCQVDSQVTMMFWYRQQPGQSLTLIATANQGSEATYESGFVIDKFPISRPNLTFSTLTVSNMSPEDSSIYLCSVDAARGIHQETQYFGPGTRLLVL.